The 23 T cell receptor beta chains given below trace back to one sample, sequenced in a study of blood T cells in healthy people across ages. Next came a second PCR, run for about 6 to 12 cycles, which used a sample-barcoded 5' primer along with a J-beta primer mix. TCRdb re-analysed the 5' RACE reads in MiXCR, keeping a single row per CDR3 protein. The sample records 920,000 or so distinct CDR3 sequences, 45% being singletons. Specimen: blood. The source is a woman in her sixties in good health.

The rearrangement uses TRBV20-1 and TRBJ2-7; D remains ambiguous. Germline V gene sequence: CDR1 DFQATT, CDR2 SNEGSKA (reference sequence). The CDR3 sequence is 12 residues long. Deletions cut 0 bases from V and 6 bases from J, with 9 bases between. The chain's CDR3 is CSARDFGPEQYF. CDR3 nucleotides: TGCAGTGCTAGAGATTTTGGGCCCGAGCAGTACTTC.

This clonotype was detected once. The chain carries TRBV12-3 or TRBV12-4 and TRBJ2-6, with TRBD2 matching 7 bases. V shed 5 bases, J shed 2 bases, and the junction held 9 bases outside the gene matches. This CDR3 is 17 amino acids long. The CDR3 sequence is CASSPYGRGAGANVLTF. CDR3 coding DNA: TGTGCCAGCAGTCCCTACGGTCGGGGGGCTGGGGCCAACGTCCTGACTTTC.

The chain is built from TRBV20-1 and TRBJ2-3; TRBD2 aligns across 14 bases. Germline V lookup: CDR1 DFQATT, CDR2 SNEGSKA (reference sequence). V trimming: 2 bases; J trimming: 4 bases; junction bases outside the gene matches: 2. CDR3 size: 15 residues. CDR3 bases: TGCAGTGCTAGACCGGGACTAGCGGGAGCAGATACGCAGTATTTT. This gives the protein CSARPGLAGADTQYF.

There are a few counts of this clonotype. CDR3 protein: CASSLSGGTYRTHEQYF. CDR3 DNA: TGTGCCAGCAGTTTATCAGGGGGGACATATCGAACCCACGAGCAGTACTTC. V gene TRBV27 combines with J gene TRBJ2-7, with D perhaps assigned TRBD1 or TRBD2 (6 bases each). The CDR3 sequence is 17 residues long. Germline CDR1 is MNHEY and CDR2 is SMNVEV (reference sequence). V shed 0 bases and J shed 5 bases, with 20 bases lying between them.

The chain is built from TRBV20-1 and TRBJ1-2; maybe TRBD1 (5 bases). Trimming pared 3 bases from V and 4 bases from J, leaving 9 bases between. This CDR3 has 12 amino acids. Germline lookup yields CDR1 DFQATT and CDR2 SNEGSKA (reference sequence). The DNA for the CDR3 is TGCAGTGCTAGCTCAGGGCCCTATGGCTACACCTTC. Translated: CSASSGPYGYTF.

The rearrangement joins TRBV11-1 to TRBJ2-3; the match to TRBD1 covers 9 bases. Trimming at V came to 5 bases and at J to 6 bases, leaving 9 bases not matched to a gene. Looked up from germline, CDR1 is SGHAT and CDR2 is FQDESV (reference sequence). CDR3 length: 15 residues. The CDR3 loop reads CASSQNRGRIDTQYF. As DNA, the CDR3 is TGTGCCAGCAGCCAAAACAGGGGGCGCATCGATACGCAGTATTTT.

The chain couples TRBV9 to TRBJ1-2, with 8 bases lining up with TRBD1. The CDR3 has 15 amino acids. V shed 4 bases and J 3 bases; nucleotides not matched to a gene: 8. Germline CDR1 is SGDLS and CDR2 is YYNGEE. The CDR3 DNA follows: TGTGCCAGCAGCCCAGGGGGCGAGGTGGACTATGGCTACACCTTC. This translates into CASSPGGEVDYGYTF.

The J gene is TRBJ2-3, the V gene TRBV12-3 or TRBV12-4; 7 bases fit TRBD1. The CDR3 consists of 15 residues. J lost 1 base, V lost 6 bases, and 7 bases had no gene match. CDR3 sequence reads: CASSDRVVGTDTQYF. DNA of the CDR3: TGTGCCAGCAGCGACAGGGTAGTTGGCACAGATACGCAGTATTTT.

This clonotype occurred many times. The chain combines TRBV5-1 with TRBJ2-5; D is unresolved. The CDR3 is 14 amino acids. Between the trimmed V and J ends, which lost 6 bases and 2 bases, there was a span of 14 bases. In germline, CDR1 is SGHRS, CDR2 YFSETQ. For the CDR3, the DNA is TGCGCCAGCAACATTGGTAGGCGGCAAGAGACCCAGTACTTC. It is translated as CASNIGRRQETQYF.

The chain combines TRBV6-1 with TRBJ2-3, with TRBD2 matching 12 bases. Germline V CDR1 and CDR2: MNHNS, SASEGT. This CDR3 has 15 amino acids. V shed 10 bases, J shed 3 bases, and the junction held 8 bases outside the gene matches. The CDR3 DNA sequence: TGTGCCACCAACCGACTAGCGGGAGTGACAGATACGCAGTATTTT. This gives the protein CATNRLAGVTDTQYF.

This chain joins TRBV15 and TRBJ2-7; D possibly corresponds to TRBD2 (6 bases). V dropped 1 base and J dropped 4 bases, with 8 bases sitting between them. Germline V lookup: CDR1 LNHNV, CDR2 YYDKDF (reference sequence). The CDR3 covers 13 residues. DNA for the CDR3: TGTGCCACCAGCAGAGGACTAGAGTACGAGCAGTACTTC. Translated: CATSRGLEYEQYF.

The chain is built from TRBV20-1 and TRBJ2-1; no firm D call. Deletions cut 0 bases from V and 7 bases from J, with 13 bases between. Germline V CDR1 and CDR2: DFQATT, SNEGSKA (reference sequence). There are 14 residues in the CDR3. CDR3 amino acids: CSARDAESMNEQFF. The DNA of the CDR3 is TGCAGTGCTAGAGATGCGGAGAGTATGAATGAGCAGTTCTTC.

The chain carries TRBV9 and TRBJ2-1; possibly TRBD2 for D (6 bases). Germline values: CDR1 SGDLS, CDR2 YYNGEE. Trimming took off 3 bases at V and 0 bases at J, with 31 bases between the two ends. The CDR3 is made up of 22 amino acids. The DNA of the CDR3 is TGTGCCAGCAGCGCCGGGGGAGAACGTTCATTGGGATTCCCGAGCTCCTACAATGAGCAGTTCTTC. Translation: CASSAGGERSLGFPSSYNEQFF.

This chain uses TRBV27 with TRBJ2-3; no firm D call. CDR3 length: 13 residues. The germline V gene encodes CDR1 MNHEY and CDR2 SMNVEV (reference sequence). V was shortened by 8 bases and J by 1 base, with 10 bases between the two germline ends. The CDR3 sequence is CASPIGGTDTQYF. The CDR3 bases are TGTGCCAGCCCCATTGGGGGCACAGATACGCAGTATTTT.

This clonotype occurred a few times. The chain has TRBV29-1 and TRBJ2-1; TRBD2 is a possible D gene (6 bases). The CDR3 is 12 amino acids. Germline CDR1 SQVTM, CDR2 ANQGSEA. The V and J ends lost 4 bases and 8 bases respectively, with 12 bases between them. CDR3 nucleotides: TGCAGCGTTGCTGGGGGGACGGATGAGCAGTTCTTC. This encodes CSVAGGTDEQFF.

This clonotype came up a few times. J is TRBJ2-5 and V is TRBV5-1; TRBD2 aligns across 7 bases. CDR3 length equals 16 residues. V dropped 4 bases and J dropped 2; count of bases not matched to a gene: 11. CDR1 and CDR2 from the germline V gene are SGHRS and YFSETQ. The chain's CDR3 is CASSKTTSRIQETQYF. CDR3 nucleotides: TGCGCCAGCAGCAAAACGACTAGCCGGATACAAGAGACCCAGTACTTC.

The chain is built from TRBV9 and TRBJ2-7; weak D call: TRBD2 (6 bases). Germline values: CDR1 SGDLS, CDR2 YYNGEE. The CDR3 loop spans 15 amino acids. V lost 3 bases, J lost 4 bases, and 17 bases lay in between. The CDR3 reads CASSARDSTAYEQYF. The DNA of the CDR3 is TGTGCCAGCAGCGCACGGGACTCAACGGCTTACGAGCAGTACTTC.

V is TRBV20-1 and J is TRBJ2-5; 10 nucleotides align to TRBD2. CDR3 size: 15 residues. Germline V gives CDR1 DFQATT, CDR2 SNEGSKA (reference sequence). J was trimmed by 11 bases and V by 0 bases; bases with no gene match: 12. CDR3 sequence: CSARDRLAGDSEQYF. In nucleotides, the CDR3 is TGCAGTGCTAGAGATAGGCTAGCGGGAGACAGTGAGCAGTACTTC.

This clonotype appeared a few times. The rearrangement joins TRBV5-1 to TRBJ2-1; D is possibly TRBD1 or TRBD2 (6 bases each). The CDR3 covers 12 residues. V was pared by 1 base and J by 9 bases, with 8 bases between. CDR1 and CDR2 (germline): SGHRS, YFSETQ. The CDR3 region has the DNA TGCGCCAGCAGCTTGAAGGGGGGTGAGCAGTTCTTC. Translating gives CASSLKGGEQFF. The full variable domain, with the rest looked up from reference TRBV5-1 and TRBJ2-1, is KAGVTQTPRYLIKTRGQQVTLSCSPISGHRSVSWYQQTPGQGLQFLFEYFSETQRNKGNFPGRFSGRQFSNSRSEMNVSTLELGDSALYLCASSLKGGEQFFGPGTRLTVL.

This clonotype showed up just a few times. The V and J genes are TRBV20-1 and TRBJ2-7; D not certain. Trimming removed 8 bases from V and 6 bases from J, with 14 bases in between. In germline, CDR1 is DFQATT, CDR2 SNEGSKA (reference sequence). The CDR3 runs 11 residues. The CDR3 spells CSSGRPREQYF. CDR3 coding DNA: TGCAGTTCCGGACGGCCACGCGAGCAGTACTTC.

This clonotype was seen only a few times. This rearrangement joins TRBV29-1 to TRBJ2-7; a weak D match, TRBD2 (6 bases). Trimming left V 6 bases short and J 7 bases short, with 25 bases between. The CDR3 is 15 residues long. Per germline, CDR1 SQVTM and CDR2 ANQGSEA. CDR3: CSVITGSRVSNEQYF. Here the CDR3 DNA reads TGCAGCGTGATAACCGGGAGTAGAGTGTCGAATGAGCAGTACTTC.

The chain uses TRBV30 and TRBJ2-3; D is unclear. In germline, CDR1 is GTSNPN, CDR2 SVGIG (reference sequence). V was shortened by 4 bases and J by 4 bases, with 6 bases between the two germline ends. The CDR3 has 11 residues. The CDR3 bases are TGTGCCTGGACTAGTTCAGATACGCAGTATTTT. It is translated as CAWTSSDTQYF.

This clonotype was observed a handful of times. The rearrangement joins TRBV6-6 to TRBJ2-5; no definite D call. The J call is in doubt because the DNA end fits TRBJ2-7 better. The CDR3 has 16 residues. Germline CDR1 reads MNHNY; CDR2 reads SVGAGI (reference sequence). In DNA form, the CDR3 reads TGTGCCAGCAGTTACTCGATGTTGGGCGGTTCGAACGAGCAGTACTTC. Residues: CASSYSMLGGSNEQYF.